Listed below are T cell receptor beta chains from one sample, sequenced in a study of cytomegalovirus exposure and HLA in healthy donors. TCRdb's copy holds only in-frame clones and misses some; the assay was immunoSEQ multiplex PCR. The sample carries 110,000 to 150,000 clones, approximately 83% recorded once. Sequencing was performed on PBMCs. All receptors derive from a middle-aged man in good health and CMV-seropositive. Both conserved end residues are part of each CDR3. The D gene is left open where the match is weak. Some rows have no size entry. The others give once, few or many, or a class for an expanded clone.

CDR3 length,D gene,V gene,J gene,clone size,CDR3 protein,CDR3 DNA
14,TRBD1,TRBV2,TRBJ1-2,.,CASSSQGQNYGYTF,TGTGCCAGCAGTTCACAGGGGCAGAACTATGGCTACACCTTC
16,TRBD1,TRBV18,TRBJ1-5,.,CASSPPTGTGNQPQHF,TGTGCCAGCTCACCACCGACCGGGACAGGGAATCAGCCCCAGCATTTT
13,TRBD1,TRBV11-1,TRBJ1-1,.,CASSLNWQGGAFF,TGTGCCAGCAGCTTAAATTGGCAGGGGGGAGCTTTCTTT
13,TRBD1,TRBV30,TRBJ2-3,.,CAWWDSPTDTQYF,TGTGCCTGGTGGGACAGTCCCACAGATACGCAGTATTTT
18,TRBD2,TRBV29-1,TRBJ2-4,.,CSVWGDRGGGLAKNIQYF,TGCAGCGTATGGGGGGACCGAGGCGGGGGTCTAGCCAAAAACATTCAGTACTTC
14,TRBD1,TRBV5-1,TRBJ1-4,.,CASSSPTGPGGGGF,TGCGCCAGCAGCTCTCCGACAGGGCCCGGGGGTGGTGGATTT
18,TRBD2,TRBV19,TRBJ2-3,.,CASTKRSGGWVSTDTQYF,TGTGCCAGTACCAAGAGGAGCGGGGGATGGGTTAGCACAGATACGCAGTATTTT
17,.,TRBV7-6,TRBJ2-1,.,CASSLQQGHGPYNEQFF,TGTGCCAGCAGCTTGCAACAGGGTCATGGCCCCTACAATGAGCAGTTCTTC
14,.,TRBV6-1,TRBJ2-7,.,CASKGGATTAEQYF,TGTGCCAGCAAGGGTGGGGCCACGACAGCCGAGCAGTACTTC
17,.,TRBV4-1,TRBJ1-4,.,CASSQGGPGGGNEKLFF,TGCGCCAGCAGCCAAGGAGGACCGGGGGGCGGGAATGAAAAACTGTTTTTT
13,TRBD1,TRBV6-1,TRBJ1-1,.,CASSISQGAGAFF,TGTGCCAGCAGTATTTCACAGGGGGCGGGAGCTTTCTTT
16,.,TRBV4-1,TRBJ2-7,.,CASSQGAGTSSYEQYF,TGCGCCAGCAGCCAAGGGGCAGGAACTAGCTCCTACGAGCAGTACTTC
14,TRBD1,TRBV19,TRBJ1-4,.,CASSMGQINEKLFF,TGTGCCAGTAGTATGGGACAGATTAATGAAAAACTGTTTTTT
14,.,TRBV5-8,TRBJ2-2,few,CASRATPNTGELFF,TGTGCCAGCAGGGCGACACCGAACACCGGGGAGCTGTTTTTT
16,.,TRBV7-8,TRBJ2-7,.,CASRPNRRTGSYEQYF,TGTGCCAGCAGGCCAAACCGGCGGACGGGATCCTACGAGCAGTACTTC
16,.,TRBV19,TRBJ2-5,.,CASSIDPGFSAKTQYF,TGTGCCAGTAGTATAGATCCAGGGTTTTCAGCGAAGACCCAGTACTTC
16,.,TRBV11-2,TRBJ2-4,.,CASSLRPRTEDNIQYF,TGTGCCAGCAGCTTACGACCAAGGACAGAGGATAACATTCAGTACTTC
13,.,TRBV11-1,TRBJ1-1,once,CASSKDRYTEAFF,TGTGCCAGCAGCAAAGACAGGTACACTGAAGCTTTCTTT
16,TRBD1,TRBV27,TRBJ1-4,.,CASSPPRGLSSEKLFF,TGTGCCAGCAGTCCCCCCAGGGGGCTTTCTTCTGAAAAACTGTTTTTT
15,TRBD2,TRBV6-6,TRBJ2-7,.,CASSISGVSSYEQYF,TGTGCCAGCAGCATTAGCGGGGTTAGCTCCTACGAGCAGTACTTC
16,TRBD1,TRBV19,TRBJ2-2,many,CASTTGRTGGPGELFF,TGTGCCAGTACTACGGGAAGAACAGGGGGCCCCGGGGAGCTGTTTTTT
12,TRBD1,TRBV6-6,TRBJ2-7,.,CASNRGFYEQYF,TGTGCCAGCAACAGGGGGTTTTACGAGCAGTACTTC
11,.,TRBV2,TRBJ1-2,once,CASSPGDGYTF,TGTGCCAGCAGTCCAGGGGACGGCTACACCTTC
16,.,TRBV19,TRBJ2-7,.,CASSIDGASTVYEQYF,TGTGCCAGTAGTATAGATGGTGCAAGCACCGTCTACGAGCAGTACTTC
15,.,TRBV6-6,TRBJ2-5,.,CASSSVGGIQETQYF,TGTGCCAGCAGTTCCGTGGGGGGAATTCAAGAGACCCAGTACTTC
16,TRBD2,TRBV7-8,TRBJ2-1,.,CASSFPSSGKHNEQFF,TGTGCCAGCAGCTTCCCTTCTAGCGGGAAGCACAATGAGCAGTTCTTC
15,TRBD1,TRBV15,TRBJ2-1,.,CATGRGQGYGNEQFF,TGTGCCACCGGTCGGGGACAGGGTTACGGCAATGAGCAGTTCTTC
14,TRBD1,TRBV6-5,TRBJ1-2,.,CASRRDRGHPGYTF,TGTGCCAGCAGGAGGGACAGGGGCCATCCGGGCTACACCTTC
14,.,TRBV27,TRBJ2-5,.,CASRAPGSQETQYF,TGTGCCAGCAGAGCCCCCGGGTCCCAAGAGACCCAGTACTTC
15,TRBD2,TRBV6-5,TRBJ2-1,.,CASSRERGGYNEQFF,TGTGCCAGCAGTAGGGAGCGGGGGGGGTACAATGAGCAGTTCTTC
14,TRBD1,TRBV7-6,TRBJ2-5,.,CASSHGQGTETQYF,TGTGCCAGCAGCCACGGACAGGGGACGGAGACCCAGTACTTC
17,.,TRBV18,TRBJ2-1,.,CASSLNLGTGLYNEQFF,TGTGCCAGCTCTCTTAATCTGGGCACGGGACTTTACAATGAGCAGTTCTTC
14,TRBD1,TRBV30,TRBJ2-7,.,CAWAKWTGLYEQYF,TGTGCCTGGGCAAAGTGGACAGGCCTCTACGAGCAGTACTTC
14,.,TRBV5-1,TRBJ1-1,.,CASSARGRVTEAFF,TGCGCCAGCAGCGCCAGGGGTAGGGTGACTGAAGCTTTCTTT